The 18 T cell receptor beta chains below were found in one sample sequenced in a study of cytomegalovirus exposure and HLA in healthy donors. PCR primers comprised 60 Vbeta and 13 Jbeta primers. Sequencing used immunoSEQ multiplex PCR; TCRdb keeps in-frame clones, though not all of them. Among some 100,000 clones listed, 70% were seen once. Sequencing was done on a sample of PBMCs. These receptors originate from a woman between 45 and 60 years old in good health and CMV-seropositive.

This clone was observed a handful of times. The rearrangement joins TRBV11-2 to TRBJ1-1; D possibly corresponds to TRBD1 (6 bases). The germline V gene has CDR1 SGHAT and CDR2 FQNNGV. This CDR3 is built from 17 residues. V lost 2 bases, J lost 1 base, and 17 bases lay in between. The CDR3 reads CASSLRRVGTPNTEAFF. The CDR3 DNA sequence: TGTGCCAGCAGCTTACGGAGAGTCGGGACACCGAACACTGAAGCTTTCTTT.

V usage is TRBV28 and J usage is TRBJ2-7; D is perhaps TRBD2 (7 bases). V was pared by 2 bases and J by 2 bases, with 10 bases between. The germline CDR1 and CDR2 sequences are MDHEN and SYDVKM. The CDR3 loop spans 14 amino acids. The CDR3, as DNA: TGTGCCAGCAGTTTAAGGGGGAGGGCCTACGAGCAGTACTTC. It specifies CASSLRGRAYEQYF.

V usage is TRBV28 and J usage is TRBJ1-3; 7 positions agree with TRBD1. Germline V lookup: CDR1 MDHEN, CDR2 SYDVKM. The junction had 13 bases not matched to a gene; V was cut back by 4 bases and J by 4 bases. The CDR3 extends over 17 amino acids. The chain's CDR3 is CASSSPDRVLLGNTIYF. The CDR3 DNA sequence: TGTGCCAGCAGTTCGCCCGACAGGGTGTTATTAGGAAACACCATATATTTT.

This clone has only a few counts. The chain joins TRBV7-9 to TRBJ1-6, with D perhaps TRBD1 (6 bases). The length of the CDR3 is 13 residues. The germline V gene has CDR1 SEHNR and CDR2 FQNEAQ (reference sequence). Deletions cut 8 bases from V and 6 bases from J, with 11 bases between. The CDR3 region has the DNA TGTGCCAGCGGCGGACAGTTTAATTCACCCCTCCACTTT. It yields the protein CASGGQFNSPLHF.

The rearrangement joins TRBV30 to TRBJ2-7, with D maybe TRBD2 (5 bases). CDR3 length: 13 amino acids. CDR1 and CDR2 from the germline V gene are GTSNPN and SVGIG (reference sequence). V dropped 0 bases and J dropped 4 bases, with 10 bases sitting between them. The CDR3 bases are TGTGCCTGGAGTGTTACGTCGGGATACGAGCAGTACTTC. This codes for CAWSVTSGYEQYF.

Of note for this clone: The same CDR3 arises from other DNA sequences in this sample as well. The chain couples TRBV29-1 to TRBJ2-5; 7 nucleotides match TRBD1. V gave up 6 bases and J gave up 1 base; unmatched junction bases: 5. Germline values: CDR1 SQVTM, CDR2 ANQGSEA. The CDR3 is 13 residues long. The chain's CDR3 is CSVPGQSQETQYF. The CDR3 DNA reads as TGCAGCGTCCCGGGACAGAGCCAAGAGACCCAGTACTTC.

The chain couples TRBV11-2 to TRBJ2-7; 7 nucleotides match TRBD1. Germline assignment: CDR1 SGHAT and CDR2 FQNNGV. This CDR3 contains 14 residues. With 5 bases clipped from V and 2 bases from J, the junction kept 6 bases outside the gene matches. In DNA, the CDR3 is TGTGCCAGCAGCCAGACAGGGTCCACCTACGAGCAGTACTTC. This sequence encodes CASSQTGSTYEQYF.

This clone was detected once. J is TRBJ2-2 and V is TRBV6-1, with D hard to call. V was shortened by 8 bases and J by 3 bases, with 7 bases between the two germline ends. This CDR3 is built from 12 residues. Germline V CDR1 and CDR2: MNHNS, SASEGT. CDR3 protein: CASGTYTGELFF. In nucleotides, the CDR3 is TGTGCCAGCGGCACGTACACCGGGGAGCTGTTTTTT.

The chain combines TRBV5-1 with TRBJ2-6; D gene ambiguous. V was pared by 3 bases and J by 1 base, with 8 bases between. This CDR3 has 15 residues. The germline CDR1 and CDR2 sequences are SGHRS and YFSETQ. The CDR3 DNA reads TGCGCCAGCAGCTCGACATCTTCTGGGGCCAACGTCCTGACTTTC. It encodes CASSSTSSGANVLTF. The full variable domain, in which reference TRBV5-1 and TRBJ2-6 provide the parts outside the CDR3, is KAGVTQTPRYLIKTRGQQVTLSCSPISGHRSVSWYQQTPGQGLQFLFEYFSETQRNKGNFPGRFSGRQFSNSRSEMNVSTLELGDSALYLCASSSTSSGANVLTFGAGSRLTVL.

The chain couples TRBV6-5 to TRBJ2-1; 7 bases match TRBD1. Trimming cost V 4 bases and J 2 bases; bases outside gene matches: 5. Germline CDR1 and CDR2: MNHEY and SVGAGI. The CDR3 is made up of 15 amino acids. The CDR3 nucleotides are TGTGCCAGCAGTTCGTCGGGACAGACCTACAATGAGCAGTTCTTC. This encodes CASSSSGQTYNEQFF.

This chain joins TRBV7-8 and TRBJ2-2; no clear D. CDR3 length: 11 amino acids. Germline V gene data show CDR1 as SGHVS and CDR2 as FQNEAQ. V was cut by 6 bases and J by 13 bases, with 12 bases left in between. In DNA, the CDR3 is TGTGCCAGCAGTCCGAAAGAGGTGCTGTTTTTT. This encodes CASSPKEVLFF.

The chain carries TRBV7-2 and TRBJ1-1; no definite D call. V was pared by 5 bases and J by 3 bases, with 13 bases between. CDR1 SGHTA and CDR2 FQGNSA come from the germline V gene. The CDR3 is 14 residues long. For the CDR3, the DNA is TGTGCCAGCAGCAAACAGACTACGTACACTGAAGCTTTCTTT. Its protein product is CASSKQTTYTEAFF.

The gene calls are TRBV9 and TRBJ2-2; the D gene is possibly TRBD1 (5 bases). Trimming removed 0 bases at V and 5 bases at J, with 8 bases between. The CDR3 is made up of 14 amino acids. Looked up from germline, CDR1 is SGDLS and CDR2 is YYNGEE. CDR3 in amino acids: CASSVGGRTGELFF. The CDR3 nucleotides are TGTGCCAGCAGCGTAGGGGGCCGGACCGGGGAGCTGTTTTTT.

The CDR3 DNA sequence: TGTGCCAGCAGCTTAGGGCTAGCGGGAGGCGATGAGCAGTTCTTC. It specifies CASSLGLAGGDEQFF. This chain joins TRBV7-9 and TRBJ2-1; the match to TRBD2 covers 11 bases. There are 15 residues in the CDR3. From germline, CDR1 is SEHNR and CDR2 FQNEAQ (reference sequence). Trimming took 1 base from V and 8 from J; bases not matched to a gene: 4. The complete variable domain, with remaining parts taken from reference TRBV7-9 and TRBJ2-1, reads DTGVSQNPRHKITKRGQNVTFRCDPISEHNRLYWYRQTLGQGPEFLTYFQNEAQLEKSRLLSDRFSAERPKGSFSTLEIQRTEQGDSAMYLCASSLGLAGGDEQFFGPGTRLTVL.

This clone was recorded only once. The rearrangement joins TRBV19 to TRBJ1-4, with D unresolved. This CDR3 contains 13 residues. The germline V and J ends were trimmed by 5 bases and 7 bases, with 11 bases remaining between them. The V gene's germline CDR1 is LNHDA and CDR2 SQIVND (reference sequence). For the CDR3, the DNA is TGTGCCAGTAGTCCCGACCGGGGTGAAAAACTGTTTTTT. Its translation: CASSPDRGEKLFF.

The V and J genes are TRBV12-5 and TRBJ1-5, with 7 nucleotides matching TRBD1. The V segment lost 6 bases and the J segment 4 bases; nucleotides outside the gene matches: 12. The CDR3 is 16 amino acids. In germline, CDR1 is LGHNT, CDR2 FRNRAP. This chain's CDR3 is CASGNYRTGPNQPQHF. CDR3 in DNA: TGTGCTAGTGGCAACTACCGGACAGGACCGAATCAGCCCCAGCATTTT.

The gene calls are TRBV6-6 and TRBJ2-3, with 9 bases fitting TRBD2. Germline-derived CDR1 and CDR2 are MNHNY and SVGAGI (reference sequence). V gave up 8 bases and J gave up 1 base; unmatched junction bases: 7. The CDR3 covers 15 residues. This chain's CDR3 is CASRGRGDGTDTQYF. Here the CDR3 DNA reads TGTGCCAGCCGCGGGAGGGGCGATGGCACAGATACGCAGTATTTT.

This clone showed up just a few times. The genes are TRBV27 and TRBJ1-1; no firm D call. There are 11 residues in the CDR3. Germline assignment: CDR1 MNHEY and CDR2 SMNVEV (reference sequence). V gave up 8 bases and J gave up 11 bases, with 15 bases separating them. DNA for the CDR3: TGTGCCAGCCAACGACGGGGAGAGGCTTTCTTT. Translating gives CASQRRGEAFF.